Listed here are 9 T cell receptor beta chains from one sample, sequenced in a study of blood T cell repertoires in COVID-19. Repertoires were generated with immunoSEQ multiplex PCR, while TCRdb's copy carries only in-frame clones and drops some. The profile covers over 300,000 clones, with 65% to 85% appearing a single time and 1% to 1.5% taken by the ten largest. Sequencing was done on a sample of peripheral blood. The receptors come from a woman between 45 and 60 years old with acute or convalescent COVID-19.

A remark on this clone: A far larger clone is just one base off, so this is likely a read error. The V call is TRBV6-5, the J call TRBJ2-2; no firm D call. Germline CDR1 MNHEY, CDR2 SVGAGI. The germline V and J ends were trimmed by 4 bases and 5 bases, with 2 bases remaining between them. The CDR3 has 11 amino acids. DNA for the CDR3: TGTGCCAGCAGTTCTACCGGGGAGCTGTTTTTT. Amino acid sequence: CASSSTGELFF.

As for this clone: The conserved phenylalanine or tryptophan is not found at the CDR3 terminus, so this likely reflects a read error. It is unclear where the CDR3 begins or ends on the DNA, so no DNA is shown, and the CDR3 is as TCRdb lists it. This chain uses TRBV30 with TRBJ2-7; the DNA was not used to check the table's D call, TRBD1. Germline CDR1 reads GTSNPN; CDR2 reads SVGIG (reference sequence). The CDR3 extends over 11 residues, inclusive of both ends. The CDR3 sequence is CAWSVIGAMGI.

Comments on this clone: The same CDR3 can be traced to other DNA sequences in this sample. The chain has TRBV20-1 and TRBJ1-2; D is perhaps TRBD1 (6 bases). CDR3 length: 10 residues. V was cut by 6 bases and J by 6 bases, with 8 bases left in between. Germline V gene sequence: CDR1 DFQATT, CDR2 SNEGSKA (reference sequence). The CDR3 reads CSAPGDGYTF. CDR3 in DNA: TGCAGTGCCCCAGGGGATGGCTACACCTTC.

The chain carries TRBV27 and TRBJ2-1; the D is unclear. Germline CDR1 reads MNHEY; CDR2 reads SMNVEV (reference sequence). CDR3 length equals 13 residues. With 2 bases removed from V and 6 bases from J, the gap between germline ends came to 8 bases. CDR3 protein: CASSLDQVNEQFF. The CDR3 nucleotides are TGTGCCAGCAGTTTAGACCAGGTCAATGAGCAGTTCTTC.

This chain uses TRBV12-3 or TRBV12-4 with TRBJ1-3; D is undetermined. V lost 7 bases, J lost 1 base, and 8 bases lay in between. The CDR3 covers 13 residues. The CDR3 region has the DNA TGTGCCAGCATCCGGGAGTCTGGAAACACCATATATTTT. Residues: CASIRESGNTIYF.

This clone was detected only once. The rearrangement joins TRBV18 to TRBJ1-3; D might be TRBD1 (5 bases). The germline V and J ends were trimmed by 6 bases and 0 bases, with 15 bases remaining between them. Per germline, CDR1 KGHSH and CDR2 LQKENI. The CDR3 spans 16 residues. CDR3 nucleotide sequence: TGTGCCAGCTCGCGGGGTCAGGGCTCCTCTGGAAACACCATATATTTT. It encodes CASSRGQGSSGNTIYF.

This rearrangement joins TRBV5-4 to TRBJ2-1; 7 nucleotides match TRBD2. CDR3 length: 17 residues. Per germline, CDR1 SGHNT and CDR2 YYREEE (reference sequence). J gave up 2 bases and V 3 bases, and 11 bases lay outside the gene matches. CDR3 protein: CASSSRKASGAYNEQFF. The CDR3 nucleotides read TGTGCCAGCAGCTCCCGGAAGGCTAGCGGAGCCTACAATGAGCAGTTCTTC. The whole variable domain, filled in from reference TRBV5-4 and TRBJ2-1, reads ETGVTQSPTHLIKTRGQQVTLRCSSQSGHNTVSWYQQALGQGPQFIFQYYREEENGRGNFPPRFSGLQFPNYSSELNVNALELDDSALYLCASSSRKASGAYNEQFFGPGTRLTVL.

The rearrangement links TRBV24-1 to TRBJ1-1; D gene uncertain. Germline V gene sequence: CDR1 KGHDR, CDR2 SFDVKD. The V and J ends lost 8 bases and 4 bases respectively, with 16 bases between them. The CDR3 has 14 amino acids. The CDR3 DNA follows: TGTGCCACCATGAGGGCATTGAGCGGCACTGAAGCTTTCTTT. This encodes CATMRALSGTEAFF.

This rearrangement joins TRBV4-2 to TRBJ1-1; maybe TRBD1 (5 bases). V was shortened by 2 bases and J by 3 bases, with 10 bases between the two germline ends. Germline CDR1 is LGHNA and CDR2 is YNFKEQ. The CDR3 spans 14 residues. The CDR3 DNA is TGTGCCAGCAGCCAACCAGGGTTGGACACTGAAGCTTTCTTT. Residues: CASSQPGLDTEAFF.